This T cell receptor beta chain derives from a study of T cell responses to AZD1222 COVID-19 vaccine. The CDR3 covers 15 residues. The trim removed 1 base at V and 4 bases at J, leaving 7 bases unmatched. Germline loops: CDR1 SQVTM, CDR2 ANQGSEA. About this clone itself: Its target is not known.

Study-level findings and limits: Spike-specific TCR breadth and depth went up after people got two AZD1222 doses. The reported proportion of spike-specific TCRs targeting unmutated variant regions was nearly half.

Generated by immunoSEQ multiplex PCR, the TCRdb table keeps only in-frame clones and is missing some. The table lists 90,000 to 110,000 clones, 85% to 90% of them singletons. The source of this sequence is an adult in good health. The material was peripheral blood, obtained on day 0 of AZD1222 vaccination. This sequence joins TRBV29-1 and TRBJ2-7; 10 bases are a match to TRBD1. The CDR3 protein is CSVEVADRGLYEQYF. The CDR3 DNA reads TGCAGCGTTGAAGTGGCTGACAGGGGGCTGTACGAGCAGTACTTC.